The 2 T cell receptor beta chains listed next were all sequenced from one sample in a study of shared T cell receptors in the human thymus. Assay used: immunoSEQ multiplex PCR; TCRdb lists only in-frame clones, some missing. The sample contains 500,000 to 550,000 clones, around 82% of which appear only once. This sample also belongs to another study, concerning human thymus T cells.

Sequencing was carried out using thymocytes. All receptors derive from a boy less than two years old with a congenital heart defect.

The chain links TRBV4-2 to TRBJ2-2, with TRBD2 identical over 12 bases. Germline V gene data show CDR1 as LGHNA and CDR2 as YNFKEQ. Trimming at V came to 0 bases and at J to 2 bases, leaving 10 bases not matched to a gene. This CDR3 is built from 20 residues. This chain's CDR3 is CASSQDRLAGGLINTGELFF. The CDR3 region has the DNA TGTGCCAGCAGCCAAGACCGCCTAGCGGGAGGGCTAATAAACACCGGGGAGCTGTTTTTT.

This clone was seen just once. The V gene is TRBV21-1, the J gene TRBJ1-3; TRBD1 is taken as the D call from the table, unchecked against the DNA. TRBV21-1 is listed as a pseudogene. The CDR3 sequence is 15 residues long. CDR3 residues: CASSKIIQEGNTIYF. The CDR3, as DNA: TGTGCCAGCAGCAAAATAATCCAGGAAGGAAACACCATATATTTT.